This T cell receptor (beta chain) was captured in a study of blood T cell repertoires in COVID-19. Study as a whole: Samples representing acute and convalescent COVID-19 were sourced from the United States, Italy and Spain. PBMCs, B-cell-depleted T cells, or T cells were the source of the cDNA or gDNA that made up the material.

Original handling: Reference gene primer amplification yielded estimated nucleated cell counts. Method: immunoSEQ multiplex PCR; TCRdb's copy keeps in-frame clones and lacks some. That table is the source of V, J and clone size, and D and trimming were worked out from the DNA. Among roughly 370,000 clones listed, around 87% were seen once. Sample: PBMCs or T cells enriched from blood (not recorded which). This receptor was identified in a woman in her 50s who had recovered from COVID-19.

The CDR3 DNA is TGTGCCAGCAGTTACGGCCAGGGGGCTTGGCCCCAGCATTTT. It is translated as CASSYGQGAWPQHF. This sequence joins TRBV6-5 and TRBJ1-5; TRBD1 aligns across 8 bases. CDR3 length: 14 residues. Trimming cost V 2 bases and J 9 bases; bases outside gene matches: 6. From germline, CDR1 is MNHEY and CDR2 SVGAGI.